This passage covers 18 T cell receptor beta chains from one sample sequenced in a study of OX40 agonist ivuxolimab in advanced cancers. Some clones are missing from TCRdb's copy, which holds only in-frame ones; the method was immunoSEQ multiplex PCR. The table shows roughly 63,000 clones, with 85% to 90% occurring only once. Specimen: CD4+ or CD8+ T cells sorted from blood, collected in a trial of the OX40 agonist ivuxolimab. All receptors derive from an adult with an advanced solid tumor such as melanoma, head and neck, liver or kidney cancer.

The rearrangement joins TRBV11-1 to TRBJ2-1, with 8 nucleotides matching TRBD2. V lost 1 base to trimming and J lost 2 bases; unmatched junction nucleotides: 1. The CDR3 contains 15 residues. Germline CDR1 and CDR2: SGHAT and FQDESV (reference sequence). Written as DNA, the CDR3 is TGTGCCAGCAGCTTAGGAGCGGGGGCCTACAATGAGCAGTTCTTC. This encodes CASSLGAGAYNEQFF.

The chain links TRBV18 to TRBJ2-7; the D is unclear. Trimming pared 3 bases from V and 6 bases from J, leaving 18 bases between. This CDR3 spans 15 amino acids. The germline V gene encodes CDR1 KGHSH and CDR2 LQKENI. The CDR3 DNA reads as TGTGCCAGCTCACCCCGCCGGACGCAGAGTCTCGAGCAGTACTTC. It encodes CASSPRRTQSLEQYF.

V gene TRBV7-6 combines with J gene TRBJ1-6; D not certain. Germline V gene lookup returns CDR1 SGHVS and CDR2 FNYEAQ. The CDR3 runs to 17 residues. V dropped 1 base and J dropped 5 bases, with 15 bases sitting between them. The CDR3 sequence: CASSLVRSEVNNSPLHF. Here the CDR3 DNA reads TGTGCCAGCAGCTTAGTTAGGAGCGAGGTCAATAATTCACCCCTCCACTTT.

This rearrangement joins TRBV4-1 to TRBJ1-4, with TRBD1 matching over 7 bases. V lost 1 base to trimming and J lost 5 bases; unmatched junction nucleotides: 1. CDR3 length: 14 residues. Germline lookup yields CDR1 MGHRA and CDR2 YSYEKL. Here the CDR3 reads CASSQAGQNEKLFF. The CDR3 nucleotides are TGCGCCAGCAGCCAAGCGGGACAGAATGAAAAACTGTTTTTT.

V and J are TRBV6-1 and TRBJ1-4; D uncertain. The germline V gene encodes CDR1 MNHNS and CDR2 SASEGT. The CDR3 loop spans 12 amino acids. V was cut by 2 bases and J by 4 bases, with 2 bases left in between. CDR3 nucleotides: TGTGCCAGCAGTGAACTTAATGAAAAACTGTTTTTT. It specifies CASSELNEKLFF.

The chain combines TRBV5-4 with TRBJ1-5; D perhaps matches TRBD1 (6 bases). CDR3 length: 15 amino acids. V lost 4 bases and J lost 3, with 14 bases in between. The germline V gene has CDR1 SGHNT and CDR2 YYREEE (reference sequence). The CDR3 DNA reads TGTGCCAGCAGCATCCGGCCAGGGGTCAATCAGCCCCAGCATTTT. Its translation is CASSIRPGVNQPQHF.

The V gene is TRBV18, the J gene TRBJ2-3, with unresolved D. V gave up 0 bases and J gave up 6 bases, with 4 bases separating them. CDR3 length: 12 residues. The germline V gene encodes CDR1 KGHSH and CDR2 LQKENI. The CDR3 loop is CASSPPGDTQYF. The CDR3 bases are TGTGCCAGCTCACCACCGGGGGATACGCAGTATTTT.

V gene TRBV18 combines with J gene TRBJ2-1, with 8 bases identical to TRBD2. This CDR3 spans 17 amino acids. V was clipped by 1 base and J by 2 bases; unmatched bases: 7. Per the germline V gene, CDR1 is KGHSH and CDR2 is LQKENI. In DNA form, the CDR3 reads TGTGCCAGCTCACCACTCCGGGGGCGGGGGGCCTACAATGAGCAGTTCTTC. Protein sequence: CASSPLRGRGAYNEQFF.

The CDR3 sequence: CSVYGAGTEAFF. In nucleotides, the CDR3 is TGCAGCGTTTATGGGGCCGGCACTGAAGCTTTCTTT. V is TRBV29-1 and J is TRBJ1-1; possibly TRBD1 for D (5 bases). The CDR3 runs 12 residues. The germline gives CDR1 SQVTM, CDR2 ANQGSEA. V gave up 5 bases and J gave up 4 bases, with 11 bases separating them. The entire variable domain, with the rest obtained from reference TRBV29-1 and TRBJ1-1, is as follows: SAVISQKPSRDICQRGTSLTIQCQVDSQVTMMFWYRQQPGQSLTLIATANQGSEATYESGFVIDKFPISRPNLTFSTLTVSNMSPEDSSIYLCSVYGAGTEAFFGQGTRLTVV.

The CDR3 protein is CASRGTSYIRGEQFF. CDR3 coding DNA: TGTGCCAGCAGGGGGACGTCATACATCCGAGGTGAGCAGTTCTTC. The chain employs TRBV2 and TRBJ2-1; possibly TRBD1 or TRBD2 for D (5 bases each). CDR3 size: 15 residues. The V end was cut by 6 bases, the J end by 9 bases, with 21 bases between. CDR1 and CDR2 (germline): SNHLY, FYNNEI.

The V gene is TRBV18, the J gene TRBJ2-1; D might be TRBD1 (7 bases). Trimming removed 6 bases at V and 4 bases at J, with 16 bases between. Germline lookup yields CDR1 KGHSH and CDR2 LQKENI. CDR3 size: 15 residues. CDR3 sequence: CASSPWRGRYNEQFF. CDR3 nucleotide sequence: TGTGCCAGCTCTCCATGGAGGGGGCGGTACAATGAGCAGTTCTTC. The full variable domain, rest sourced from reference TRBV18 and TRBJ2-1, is NAGVMQNPRHLVRRRGQEARLRCSPMKGHSHVYWYRQLPEEGLKFMVYLQKENIIDESGMPKERFSAEFPKEGPSILRIQQVVRGDSAAYFCASSPWRGRYNEQFFGPGTRLTVL.

The CDR3 coding sequence is TGTGCCAGCAGCTCCAAGTCCTCCCCCCAAAACTATGGCTACACCTTC. This gives the protein CASSSKSSPQNYGYTF. The rearrangement uses TRBV6-6 and TRBJ1-2; D unresolved. The V end lost 6 bases, the J end lost 2 bases, and 19 bases lay between the germline ends. The CDR3 is made up of 16 amino acids. Germline V lookup: CDR1 MNHNY, CDR2 SVGAGI (reference sequence).

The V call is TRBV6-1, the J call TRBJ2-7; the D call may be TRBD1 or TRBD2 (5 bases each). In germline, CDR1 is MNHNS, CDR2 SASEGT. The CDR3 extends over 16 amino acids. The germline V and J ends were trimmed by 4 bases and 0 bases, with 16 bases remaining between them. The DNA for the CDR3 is TGTGCCAGCAGTGGCCCGGGACCGAAAAACTCCTACGAGCAGTACTTC. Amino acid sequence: CASSGPGPKNSYEQYF.

The CDR3 is CASSLVPSTDTQYF. The DNA of the CDR3 is TGTGCCAGCAGCCTGGTTCCCAGCACAGATACGCAGTATTTT. This chain joins TRBV7-6 and TRBJ2-3, with D uncertain. Trimming stripped 5 bases from V and 0 bases from J, with 9 bases between. CDR3 size: 14 residues. The germline CDR1 and CDR2 sequences are SGHVS and FNYEAQ. Full variable domain (outside the CDR3, taken from reference TRBV7-6 and TRBJ2-3): GAGVSQSPRYKVTKRGQDVALRCDPISGHVSLYWYRQALGQGPEFLTYFNYEAQQDKSGLPNDRFSAERPEGSISTLTIQRTEQRDSAMYRCASSLVPSTDTQYFGPGTRLTVL.

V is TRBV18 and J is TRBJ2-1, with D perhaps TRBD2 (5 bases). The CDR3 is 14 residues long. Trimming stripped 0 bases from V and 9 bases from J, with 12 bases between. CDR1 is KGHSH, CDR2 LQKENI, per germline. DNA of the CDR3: TGTGCCAGCTCACCACCCGGGAAAGGCGGTGAGCAGTTCTTC. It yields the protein CASSPPGKGGEQFF.

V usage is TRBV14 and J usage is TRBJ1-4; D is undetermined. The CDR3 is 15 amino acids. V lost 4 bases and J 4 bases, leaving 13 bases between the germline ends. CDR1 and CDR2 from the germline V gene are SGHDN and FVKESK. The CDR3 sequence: CASSPLGGHNEKLFF. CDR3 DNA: TGTGCCAGCAGCCCCCTTGGAGGGCATAATGAAAAACTGTTTTTT.

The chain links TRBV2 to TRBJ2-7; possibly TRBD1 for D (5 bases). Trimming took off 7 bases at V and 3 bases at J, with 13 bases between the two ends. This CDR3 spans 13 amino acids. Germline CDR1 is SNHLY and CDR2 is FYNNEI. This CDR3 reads CASTRATGYEQYF. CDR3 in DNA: TGTGCCAGCACCCGAGCTACAGGCTACGAGCAGTACTTC.

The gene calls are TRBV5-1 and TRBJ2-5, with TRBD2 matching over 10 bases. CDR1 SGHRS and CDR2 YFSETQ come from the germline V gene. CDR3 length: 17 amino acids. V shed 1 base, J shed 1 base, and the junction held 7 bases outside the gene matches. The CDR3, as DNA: TGCGCCAGCAGCTTGTGGTCTCAGCGGGGGGGCCAAGAGACCCAGTACTTC. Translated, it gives CASSLWSQRGGQETQYF.